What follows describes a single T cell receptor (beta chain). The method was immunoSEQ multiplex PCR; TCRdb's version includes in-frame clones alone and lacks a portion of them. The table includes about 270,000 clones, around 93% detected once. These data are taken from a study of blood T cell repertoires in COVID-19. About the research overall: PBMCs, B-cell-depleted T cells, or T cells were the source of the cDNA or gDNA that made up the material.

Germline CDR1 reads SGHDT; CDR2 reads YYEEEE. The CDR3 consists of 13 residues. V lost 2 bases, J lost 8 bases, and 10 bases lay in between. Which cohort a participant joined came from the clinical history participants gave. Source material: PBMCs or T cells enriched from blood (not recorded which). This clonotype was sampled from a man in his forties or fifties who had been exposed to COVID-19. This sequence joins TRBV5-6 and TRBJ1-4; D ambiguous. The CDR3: CASSLWTGEKLFF. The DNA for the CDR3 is TGTGCCAGCAGCTTATGGACTGGCGAAAAACTGTTTTTT.